The rows below give T cell receptor beta chains drawn from one sample of a study of metastatic and nonmetastatic thyroid tumors. TCRdb re-analyzed the PCR reads through MiXCR. The data contain more than 20,000 clones, 10% to 15% of them singletons. The sample consisted of blood. The receptor set was obtained from a female donor with papillary thyroid cancer or a benign thyroid nodule (not recorded which). Some clones in this sample may be carry-over from other donors' samples. CDR3s leave out the opening cysteine and the closing phenylalanine or tryptophan.

cdr3_aa	j_call	v_call
ASSIRQATGANVLT	TRBJ2-6	TRBV19
ASSFQGDSYEQY	TRBJ2-7	TRBV28
ASSSWGTNTYEQY	TRBJ2-7	TRBV28
ASRASGRPIGETQY	TRBJ2-5	TRBV5-1
AWSVAAEAF	TRBJ1-1	TRBV30
ATSDFSPSSYNEQF	TRBJ2-1	TRBV24-1
VRDSPLH	TRBJ1-6	TRBV6-2/TRBV6-3
SSILAGELF	TRBJ2-2	TRBV20-1
ASSEWARPPT	TRBJ2-1	TRBV6-1
ASSPRKVLAEHYNEQF	TRBJ2-1	TRBV18